This T cell receptor (beta chain) was identified in a study of cytomegalovirus exposure and HLA in healthy donors. Study-wide context: Membership in the Caucasian-associated ancestry cluster was found for 75% to 85% of nearly 400 genotyped donors. Findings and caveats of the study: Highly shared variants forming one cluster were likely a sequencing artifact. A few CMV-associated chains proved CMV antigen-specific in vitro.

Concerning this clone itself: Its antigen remains unidentified.

Germline CDR1 SGHRS, CDR2 YFSETQ. The CDR3 consists of 16 residues. The V end was cut by 4 bases, the J end by 0 bases, with 16 bases between. The PCR employed 60 Vbeta primers together with 13 Jbeta primers. Some clones are missing from TCRdb's copy, which holds only in-frame ones; the method was immunoSEQ multiplex PCR. The sample includes roughly 160,000 clones, roughly 80% of them seen just once. The receptor's source is a male donor in good health and CMV-seronegative. The chain is built from TRBV5-1 and TRBJ1-2, with D perhaps matching TRBD1 (5 bases). The specimen was PBMCs. CDR3 DNA sequence: TGCGCCAGCAGCCCGGGAGGGACGGCCGCTAACTATGGCTACACCTTC. It codes for CASSPGGTAANYGYTF.